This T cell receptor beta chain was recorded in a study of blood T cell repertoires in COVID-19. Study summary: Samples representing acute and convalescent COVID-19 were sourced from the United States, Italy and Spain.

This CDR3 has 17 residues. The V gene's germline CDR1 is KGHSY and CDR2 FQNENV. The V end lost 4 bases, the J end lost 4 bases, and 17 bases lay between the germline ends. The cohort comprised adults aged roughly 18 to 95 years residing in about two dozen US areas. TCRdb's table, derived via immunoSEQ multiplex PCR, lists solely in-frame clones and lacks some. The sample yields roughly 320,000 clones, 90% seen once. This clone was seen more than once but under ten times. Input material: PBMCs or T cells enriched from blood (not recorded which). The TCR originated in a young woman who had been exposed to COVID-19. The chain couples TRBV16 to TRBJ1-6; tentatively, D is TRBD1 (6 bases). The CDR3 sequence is CASSPSPRQGYNSPLHF. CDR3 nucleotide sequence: TGTGCCAGCAGCCCCTCTCCTCGGCAGGGGTATAATTCACCCCTCCACTTT.